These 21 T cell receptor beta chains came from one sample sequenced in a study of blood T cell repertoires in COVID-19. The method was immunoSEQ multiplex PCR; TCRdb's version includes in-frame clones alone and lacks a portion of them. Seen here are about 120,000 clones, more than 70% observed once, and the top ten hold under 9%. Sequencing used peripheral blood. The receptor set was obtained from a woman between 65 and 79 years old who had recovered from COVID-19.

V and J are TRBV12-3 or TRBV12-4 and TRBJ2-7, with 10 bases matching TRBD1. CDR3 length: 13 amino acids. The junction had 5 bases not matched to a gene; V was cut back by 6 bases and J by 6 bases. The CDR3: CASRAGTGVEQYF. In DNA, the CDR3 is TGTGCCAGCAGAGCCGGGACAGGGGTCGAGCAGTACTTC.

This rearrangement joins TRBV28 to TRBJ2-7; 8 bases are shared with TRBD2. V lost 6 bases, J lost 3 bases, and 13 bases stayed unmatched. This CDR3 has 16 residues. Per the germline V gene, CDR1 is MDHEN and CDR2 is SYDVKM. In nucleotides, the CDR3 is TGTGCCAGCAGCACCACCAGCGGGAGAGGGATCTACGAGCAGTACTTC. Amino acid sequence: CASSTTSGRGIYEQYF.

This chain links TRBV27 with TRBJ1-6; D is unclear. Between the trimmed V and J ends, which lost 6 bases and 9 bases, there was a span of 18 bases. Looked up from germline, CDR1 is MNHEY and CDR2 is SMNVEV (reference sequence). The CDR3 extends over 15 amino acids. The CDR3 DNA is TGTGCCAGCAGGCTGAGTCTACAGATAATTTCACCCCTCCACTTT. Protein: CASRLSLQIISPLHF.

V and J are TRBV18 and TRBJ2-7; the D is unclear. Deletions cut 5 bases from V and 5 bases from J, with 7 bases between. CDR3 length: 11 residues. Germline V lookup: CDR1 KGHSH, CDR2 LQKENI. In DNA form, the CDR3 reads TGTGCCAGCTCATCAACTGACGAGCAGTACTTC. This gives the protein CASSSTDEQYF.

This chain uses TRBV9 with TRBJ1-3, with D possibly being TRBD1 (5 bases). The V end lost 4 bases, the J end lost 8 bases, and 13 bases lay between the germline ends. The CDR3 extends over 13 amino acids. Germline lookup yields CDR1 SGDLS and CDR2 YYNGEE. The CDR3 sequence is CASSLMSGDTIYF. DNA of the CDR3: TGTGCCAGCAGCCTCATGTCGGGGGACACCATATATTTT.

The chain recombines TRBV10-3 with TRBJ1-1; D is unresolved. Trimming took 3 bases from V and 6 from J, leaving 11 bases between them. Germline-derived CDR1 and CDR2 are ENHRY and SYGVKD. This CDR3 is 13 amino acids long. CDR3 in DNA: TGTGCCATCAGTGAAAGGAGCGGGGCTGAAGCTTTCTTT. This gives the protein CAISERSGAEAFF.

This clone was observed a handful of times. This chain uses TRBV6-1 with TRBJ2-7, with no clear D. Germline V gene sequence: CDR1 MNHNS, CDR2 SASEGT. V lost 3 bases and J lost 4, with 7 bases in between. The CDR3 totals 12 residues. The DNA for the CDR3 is TGTGCCAGCAGTGAGCACGGTTACGAGCAGTACTTC. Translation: CASSEHGYEQYF.

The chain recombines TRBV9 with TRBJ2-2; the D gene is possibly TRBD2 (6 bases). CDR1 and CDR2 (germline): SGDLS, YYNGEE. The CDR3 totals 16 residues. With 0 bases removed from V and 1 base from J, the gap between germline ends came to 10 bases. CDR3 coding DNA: TGTGCCAGCAGCGTAGAGGGAGGTGGGAACACCGGGGAGCTGTTTTTT. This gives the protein CASSVEGGGNTGELFF.

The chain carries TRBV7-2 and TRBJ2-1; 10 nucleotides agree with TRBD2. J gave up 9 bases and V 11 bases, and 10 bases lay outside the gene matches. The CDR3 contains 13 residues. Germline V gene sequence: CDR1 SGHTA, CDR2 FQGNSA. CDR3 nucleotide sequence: TGTGCCGGTTCTAGCGGGAGTTTCGGTGAGCAGTTCTTC. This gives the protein CAGSSGSFGEQFF.

The CDR3 sequence is CASSFVHSVLTF. The CDR3 DNA sequence: TGTGCCAGCAGTTTCGTTCATAGCGTCCTGACTTTC. V and J are TRBV12-3 or TRBV12-4 and TRBJ2-6, with D unclear. The V end was cut by 3 bases, the J end by 12 bases, with 9 bases between. CDR3 length: 12 residues.

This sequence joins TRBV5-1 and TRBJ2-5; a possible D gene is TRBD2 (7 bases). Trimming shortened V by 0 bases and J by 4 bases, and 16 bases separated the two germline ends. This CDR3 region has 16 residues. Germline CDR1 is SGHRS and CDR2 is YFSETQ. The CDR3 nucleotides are TGCGCCAGCAGCTTGGACTTCTCGGGGGGCCGAGAGACCCAGTACTTC. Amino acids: CASSLDFSGGRETQYF.

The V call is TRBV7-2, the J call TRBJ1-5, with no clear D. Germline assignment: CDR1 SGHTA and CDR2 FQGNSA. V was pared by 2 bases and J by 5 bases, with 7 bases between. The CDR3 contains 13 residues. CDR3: CASSLFEDQPQHF. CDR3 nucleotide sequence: TGTGCCAGCAGCTTATTTGAGGATCAGCCCCAGCATTTT.

The CDR3 region is CASSGRDRGTDTQYF. The CDR3 coding sequence is TGTGCCAGTAGTGGCCGGGACAGGGGGACAGATACGCAGTATTTT. The rearrangement uses TRBV19 and TRBJ2-3, with 11 nucleotides matching TRBD1. The CDR3 loop spans 15 amino acids. Germline lookup yields CDR1 LNHDA and CDR2 SQIVND (reference sequence). V lost 5 bases to trimming and J lost 3 bases; unmatched junction nucleotides: 4.

The CDR3 reads CASSKIDSYEQYF. The CDR3 nucleotides read TGTGCCAGCAGTAAAATTGACAGCTACGAGCAGTACTTC. The rearrangement uses TRBV27 and TRBJ2-7, with a weak D call TRBD1 (5 bases). The V end lost 5 bases, the J end lost 3 bases, and 11 bases lay between the germline ends. This CDR3 has 13 amino acids. Germline loops: CDR1 MNHEY, CDR2 SMNVEV (reference sequence).

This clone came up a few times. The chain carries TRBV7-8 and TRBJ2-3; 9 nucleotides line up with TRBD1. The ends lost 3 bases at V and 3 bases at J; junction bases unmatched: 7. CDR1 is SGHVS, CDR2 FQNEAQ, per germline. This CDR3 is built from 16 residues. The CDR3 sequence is CASSFPLGQGTDTQYF. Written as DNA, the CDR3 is TGTGCCAGCAGCTTTCCCTTGGGACAGGGAACAGATACGCAGTATTTT.

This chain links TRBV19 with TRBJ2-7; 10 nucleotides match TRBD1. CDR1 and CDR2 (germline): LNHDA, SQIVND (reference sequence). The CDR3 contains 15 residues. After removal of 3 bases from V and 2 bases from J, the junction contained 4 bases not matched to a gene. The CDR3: CASSMPGQGTYEQYF. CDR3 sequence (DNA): TGTGCCAGTAGTATGCCGGGACAGGGGACCTACGAGCAGTACTTC.

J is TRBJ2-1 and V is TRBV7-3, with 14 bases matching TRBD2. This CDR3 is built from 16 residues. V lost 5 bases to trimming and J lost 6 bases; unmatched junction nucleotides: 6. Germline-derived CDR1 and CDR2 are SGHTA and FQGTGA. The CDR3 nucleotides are TGTGCCAGCAGCCCCCAAGGACTAGCGGGAGGCAATGAGCAGTTCTTC. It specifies CASSPQGLAGGNEQFF.

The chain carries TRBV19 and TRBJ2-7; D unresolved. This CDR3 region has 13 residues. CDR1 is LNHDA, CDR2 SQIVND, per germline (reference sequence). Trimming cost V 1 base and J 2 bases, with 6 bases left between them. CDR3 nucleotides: TGTGCCAGTAGTATAGTTCCAGCCTACGAGCAGTACTTC. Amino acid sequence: CASSIVPAYEQYF.

CDR3 in amino acids: CASSSARPNEKLFF. The CDR3 coding sequence is TGCGCCAGCAGCTCGGCGAGGCCCAATGAAAAACTGTTTTTT. This chain uses TRBV5-1 with TRBJ1-4; D unresolved. V gave up 3 bases and J gave up 5 bases, with 11 bases separating them. This CDR3 has 14 residues. Germline CDR1 is SGHRS and CDR2 is YFSETQ.

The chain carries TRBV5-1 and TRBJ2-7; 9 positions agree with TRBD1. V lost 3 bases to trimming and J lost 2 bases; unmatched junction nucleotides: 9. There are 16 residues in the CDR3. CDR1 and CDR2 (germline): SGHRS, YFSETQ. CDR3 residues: CASSSSPGQGPYEQYF. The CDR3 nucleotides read TGCGCCAGCAGCTCATCTCCGGGACAGGGTCCCTACGAGCAGTACTTC.

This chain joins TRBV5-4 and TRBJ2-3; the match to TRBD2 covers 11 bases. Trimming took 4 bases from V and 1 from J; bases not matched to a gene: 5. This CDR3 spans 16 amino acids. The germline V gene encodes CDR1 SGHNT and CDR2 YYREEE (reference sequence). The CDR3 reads CASSLPGLAGTDTQYF. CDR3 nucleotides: TGTGCCAGCAGCCTACCGGGACTAGCGGGCACAGATACGCAGTATTTT. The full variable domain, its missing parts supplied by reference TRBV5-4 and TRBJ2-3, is ETGVTQSPTHLIKTRGQQVTLRCSSQSGHNTVSWYQQALGQGPQFIFQYYREEENGRGNFPPRFSGLQFPNYSSELNVNALELDDSALYLCASSLPGLAGTDTQYFGPGTRLTVL.